This record concerns one T cell receptor (beta chain) sequence. This entry comes from a study of CD8 T cells in Susac syndrome. Reverse transcription of roughly 0.5 to 1 ug RNA used random hexamers. TCRdb reanalysed the immunoSEQ multiplex PCR reads using MiXCR and keeps one entry per CDR3 protein. Among 300,000 to 350,000 distinct CDR3 sequences listed, around 92% were seen once. Negative isolation was used for CD8+ and CD4+ T cells, and FACS enrichment was applied to TEMRA cells. Germline V gives CDR1 SGHNT, CDR2 YENEEA. The CDR3 sequence is 14 residues long. V lost 4 bases, J lost 3 bases, and 10 bases lay in between.

The sequence came from a human donor with multiple sclerosis. The chain carries TRBV11-3 and TRBJ2-1; D might be TRBD1 (7 bases). Sequenced: CD4+ T cells from PBMCs. The CDR3 loop reads CASSYQGGYNEQFF. The DNA of the CDR3 is TGTGCCAGCAGCTACCAGGGGGGCTACAATGAGCAGTTCTTC.